This T cell receptor (beta chain) was sequenced in a study of blood T cell repertoires in COVID-19. On the study more broadly: The origin of the acute and convalescent COVID-19 samples was the United States, Italy and Spain. T cells, B-cell-depleted T cells, or PBMCs supplied cDNA or gDNA.

Germline V gene lookup returns CDR1 SGHVS and CDR2 FNYEAQ. V was shortened by 1 base and J by 5 bases, with 6 bases between the two germline ends. CDR3 length: 14 amino acids. As processed by the authors: Estimation of nucleated cell counts was performed using reference gene primer amplification. Clones were sequenced by immunoSEQ multiplex PCR, and TCRdb holds only the in-frame ones, with some missing. V and J calls and clone size are copied from that table; D and trimming were computed from the DNA. The sample records approximately 170,000 clones, roughly 80% being singletons. The TCR was taken from a woman aged 50 to 60 with acute or convalescent COVID-19. The chain is built from TRBV7-6 and TRBJ1-6; D gene uncertain. The sample comprised peripheral blood. The CDR3: CASSLGHDNSPLHF. CDR3 nucleotide sequence: TGTGCCAGCAGCTTAGGGCACGATAATTCACCCCTCCACTTT.